This T cell receptor (beta chain) was sequenced in a study of beta chain features in type 1 diabetes. Study context: Taken together, all samples contributed around 100,000,000 examined sorted cells. The study, taken as a whole, reports: Type 1 diabetes patients had TCRB CDR3s that were shorter (moderately but significantly so) in all four CD4+ subsets. In patients and controls equally, PCR might favor templates that are shorter. Among type 1 diabetes patients, VDJ junctions had fewer insertions and more deletions.

As regards this clone: Its antigen is unknown.

One heparinised draw, averaging around 120 mL, was taken per donor. J lost 2 bases, V lost 9 bases, and 5 bases had no gene match. The germline gives CDR1 MDHEN, CDR2 SYDVKM. The CDR3 covers 13 residues. The study reverse transcribed the entire isolated RNA, so it sequenced expressed TCRB transcripts. Here immunoSEQ multiplex PCR was the method, and the copy in TCRdb shows in-frame clones only, minus some. The table shows approximately 160,000 clones, with almost 65% occurring only once. The source material was naive CD4+ T cells from blood. The V and J genes are TRBV28 and TRBJ1-2; 8 nucleotides line up with TRBD1. The TCR originated in a man aged 25-40 years with type 1 diabetes. CDR3: CASTGGFNYGYTF. The CDR3 DNA reads TGTGCCAGTACAGGGGGTTTCAACTATGGCTACACCTTC.